These T cell receptor beta chains were read from a single sample in a study of T-cell reconstitution after alpha-beta-depleted transplantation in children. TCRdb called the PCR reads again in MiXCR, with one record for every CDR3 protein. The data contain 500,000 or so distinct CDR3 sequences, around a third of them singletons. The material was PBMCs from the stem cell graft donor, obtained from the stem cell graft. The receptor set was obtained from a human donor who donated a stem cell graft to a child with aplastic anemia. The CDR3 runs from the conserved cysteine through the conserved F or W. D genes are given only for firm matches. Clone size is shown for a subset of rows, as once, few, many or a class of expanded clone.

j_gene,d_gene,abundance,v_gene,CDR3aa,CDR3nt
TRBJ1-5,TRBD1,.,TRBV5-3,CARSVTGTGDSNQPQHF,TGTGCCAGAAGCGTGACCGGGACAGGAGATAGCAATCAGCCCCAGCATTTT
TRBJ2-1,TRBD2,.,TRBV24-1,CATSESGLAGRNEQFF,TGTGCCACCAGTGAATCTGGACTAGCGGGAAGAAATGAGCAGTTCTTC
TRBJ2-3,.,.,TRBV27,CASSLVGVSGTDTQYF,TGTGCCAGCAGTTTGGTTGGTGTTTCTGGCACAGATACGCAGTATTTT
TRBJ1-2,.,few,TRBV28,CASRGVGYGYTF,TGTGCCAGCAGGGGGGTAGGGTATGGCTACACCTTC
TRBJ1-1,.,many,TRBV29-1,CSVETVMNTEAFF,TGCAGCGTTGAAACGGTAATGAACACTGAAGCTTTCTTT
TRBJ1-4,TRBD1,few,TRBV7-2,CASSFGQGYEKLFF,TGTGCCAGCAGCTTCGGACAGGGGTACGAAAAACTGTTTTTT
TRBJ1-6,.,.,TRBV25-1,CASSETRGLDSPLHF,TGTGCCAGCAGTGAAACCAGGGGCTTGGATTCACCCCTCCACTTT
TRBJ2-4,TRBD2,few,TRBV7-2,CASSFVAGGNIQYF,TGTGCCAGCAGCTTTGTAGCGGGAGGCAACATTCAGTACTTC
TRBJ2-3,.,.,TRBV12-5,CASGLEKTGSRRTDTQYF,TGTGCTAGTGGTTTGGAAAAAACAGGGAGCCGCCGGACAGATACGCAGTATTTT
TRBJ2-3,.,few,TRBV7-9,CASSFSSADTQYF,TGTGCCAGCAGCTTCAGTTCAGCAGATACGCAGTATTTT
TRBJ2-4,.,few,TRBV28,CASSLRHGENIQYF,TGTGCCAGCAGTCTTAGACACGGGGAAAACATTCAGTACTTC
TRBJ1-4,.,few,TRBV12-5,CASGLYTFSYEKLFF,TGTGCTAGTGGTCTGTACACCTTTTCTTATGAAAAACTGTTTTTT
TRBJ2-5,.,.,TRBV7-9,CASSLAPGSPGETQYF,TGTGCCAGCAGCTTAGCTCCGGGATCCCCAGGGGAGACCCAGTACTTC
TRBJ2-7,TRBD2,.,TRBV5-5,CASSAPGLASYEQYF,TGTGCCAGCAGCGCCCCGGGACTAGCCTCCTACGAGCAGTACTTC
TRBJ1-1,.,.,TRBV2,CASSEALTLVVNTEAFF,TGTGCCAGCAGTGAAGCGCTTACACTCGTTGTCAACACTGAAGCTTTCTTT
TRBJ1-1,.,.,TRBV19,CASSIGGATNTEAFF,TGTGCCAGTAGTATAGGGGGGGCTACGAACACTGAAGCTTTCTTT
TRBJ2-7,TRBD1,few,TRBV7-2,CASSLGPGQALYEQYF,TGTGCCAGCAGCCTGGGCCCCGGACAGGCCCTTTACGAGCAGTACTTC
TRBJ1-1,.,.,TRBV28,CASSRRTQGEAFF,TGTGCCAGCAGTAGAAGAACACAGGGTGAAGCTTTCTTT
TRBJ1-2,TRBD1,.,TRBV6-2/TRBV6-3,CASSYSQGAIYGYTF,TGTGCCAGCAGTTACTCACAGGGGGCCATCTATGGCTACACCTTC
TRBJ1-4,TRBD1,.,TRBV9,CASSVDPGTGKKLFF,TGTGCCAGCAGCGTAGACCCCGGGACAGGGAAAAAACTGTTTTTT
TRBJ2-7,.,many,TRBV5-1,CASSLASGARTYEQYF,TGCGCCAGCAGCTTGGCCTCAGGGGCGAGGACCTACGAGCAGTACTTC
TRBJ2-1,TRBD2,once,TRBV7-3,CASSPHPGTSGMDNEQFF,TGTGCCAGCAGCCCCCACCCCGGGACTAGCGGGATGGACAATGAGCAGTTCTTC
TRBJ1-2,TRBD1,.,TRBV20-1,CSGTDRGGYGYTF,TGCAGTGGCACAGACAGGGGAGGCTATGGCTACACCTTC
TRBJ2-2,TRBD1,few,TRBV25-1,CASSGGTGFTGELFF,TGTGCCAGCAGTGGCGGGACAGGGTTCACCGGGGAGCTGTTTTTT
TRBJ2-3,TRBD2,few,TRBV6-4,CASSPFGLAGVDTQYF,TGTGCCAGCAGTCCGTTCGGACTAGCGGGAGTGGATACGCAGTATTTT
TRBJ2-1,.,.,TRBV2,CASSGNGYTNEQFF,TGTGCCAGCAGTGGTAATGGTTATACGAATGAGCAGTTCTTC
TRBJ1-5,TRBD1,.,TRBV15,CATSSSPGQVTGQPQHF,TGTGCCACCAGCTCATCCCCGGGACAGGTGACCGGCCAGCCCCAGCATTTT
TRBJ2-3,TRBD2,few,TRBV2,CASRGTSGLTDTQYF,TGTGCCAGCAGGGGGACTAGCGGACTCACAGATACGCAGTATTTT
TRBJ2-1,.,.,TRBV21-1,CASSLGRLAGGPGYNEQFF,TGTGCCAGCTCCCTCGGCCGACTAGCGGGAGGGCCTGGGTACAATGAGCAGTTCTTC
TRBJ2-3,.,.,TRBV30,CAGGDNTQYF,TGTGCCGGCGGGGACAATACGCAGTATTTT
TRBJ2-1,.,.,TRBV24-1,CATSAGALQFF,TGTGCCACCAGTGCAGGGGCCCTACAGTTCTTC
TRBJ2-3,.,.,TRBV18,CASSKPADTQYF,TGTGCCAGCTCAAAACCGGCAGATACGCAGTATTTT
TRBJ2-7,TRBD2,.,TRBV7-2,CASSRSSGRINYEQYF,TGTGCCAGCAGCCGGTCCAGCGGGAGAATCAACTACGAGCAGTACTTC
TRBJ2-2,TRBD2,.,TRBV18,CASSPQRDNTGELFF,TGTGCCAGCTCACCCCAGCGGGACAACACCGGGGAGCTGTTTTTT
TRBJ2-5,TRBD1,.,TRBV20-1,CSAGGQGSWETQYF,TGCAGTGCTGGGGGACAGGGAAGTTGGGAGACCCAGTACTTC
TRBJ1-6,.,.,TRBV11-2,CASSLDIGRGTLNSPLHF,TGTGCCAGCAGCTTAGATATTGGCCGCGGGACCCTTAATTCACCCCTCCACTTT
TRBJ1-2,TRBD1,once,TRBV11-2,CASSSVTRVTGPNYGYTF,TGTGCCAGCAGCTCCGTCACGCGAGTGACAGGGCCTAACTATGGCTACACCTTC
TRBJ1-5,.,.,TRBV20-1,CSAREANQPQHF,TGCAGTGCTAGAGAGGCAAATCAGCCCCAGCATTTT
TRBJ2-1,.,few,TRBV18,CASSPPGTYNEQFF,TGTGCCAGCTCACCTCCGGGAACCTACAATGAGCAGTTCTTC
TRBJ2-7,.,few,TRBV20-1,CSAPSSWGEGYEQYF,TGCAGTGCTCCCTCCTCGTGGGGTGAGGGCTACGAGCAGTACTTC
TRBJ1-5,.,.,TRBV18,CASCEGQNQPQHF,TGTGCCAGCTGCGAGGGGCAGAATCAGCCCCAGCATTTT
TRBJ1-2,.,few,TRBV10-3,CAISESKTSLHGYTF,TGTGCCATCAGTGAGTCGAAGACGTCTCTCCATGGCTACACCTTC
TRBJ2-3,TRBD2,few,TRBV20-1,CSAYRTSGRTDTQYF,TGCAGTGCTTACCGGACTAGCGGACGCACAGATACGCAGTATTTT
TRBJ2-5,.,.,TRBV5-4,CASSPAGTGPGTQYF,TGTGCCAGCAGCCCAGCCGGGACTGGCCCAGGGACCCAGTACTTC
TRBJ2-3,TRBD1,few,TRBV25-1,CASSQYGTGAYTDTQYF,TGTGCCAGCAGCCAATATGGGACAGGAGCCTACACAGATACGCAGTATTTT
TRBJ2-3,TRBD2,.,TRBV5-1,CASSFGAGEGYTQYF,TGCGCCAGCAGCTTCGGAGCGGGAGAGGGATATACGCAGTATTTT